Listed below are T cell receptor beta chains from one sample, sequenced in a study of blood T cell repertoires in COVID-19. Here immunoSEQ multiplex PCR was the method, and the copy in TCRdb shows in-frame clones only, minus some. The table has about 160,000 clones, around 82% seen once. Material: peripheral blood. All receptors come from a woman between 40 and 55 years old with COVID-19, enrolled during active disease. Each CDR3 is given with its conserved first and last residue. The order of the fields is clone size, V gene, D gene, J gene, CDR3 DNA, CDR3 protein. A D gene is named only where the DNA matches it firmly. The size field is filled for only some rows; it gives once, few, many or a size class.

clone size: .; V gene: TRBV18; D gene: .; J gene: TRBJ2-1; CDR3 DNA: TGTGCCAGCTCACCCCCGAGATCTAATCCCAATGAGCAGTTCTTC; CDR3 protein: CASSPPRSNPNEQFF
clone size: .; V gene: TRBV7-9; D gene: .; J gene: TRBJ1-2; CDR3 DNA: TGTGCCAGCAGCTTAGGACAAAACTATGGCTACACCTTC; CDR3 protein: CASSLGQNYGYTF
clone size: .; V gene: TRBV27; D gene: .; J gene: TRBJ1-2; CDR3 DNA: TGTGCCACCCAACAGGGTGGCAACTACCTCGATGGCTACACCTTC; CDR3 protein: CATQQGGNYLDGYTF
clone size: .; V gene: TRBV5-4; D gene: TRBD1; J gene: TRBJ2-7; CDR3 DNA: TGTGCCAGCAGCTGGGCGCCGAACCGGGACAGGGCCTACGAGCAGTACTTC; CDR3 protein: CASSWAPNRDRAYEQYF
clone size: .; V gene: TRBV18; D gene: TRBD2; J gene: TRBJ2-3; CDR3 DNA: TGTGCCAGCTCACCACCGAGCGGGGGGGATAAATCAGATACGCAGTATTTT; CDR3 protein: CASSPPSGGDKSDTQYF
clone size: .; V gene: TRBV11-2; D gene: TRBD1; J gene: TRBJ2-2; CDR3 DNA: TGTGCCAGCAGTCAAACAGGGGGCGCGAACACCGGGGAGCTGTTTTTT; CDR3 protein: CASSQTGGANTGELFF
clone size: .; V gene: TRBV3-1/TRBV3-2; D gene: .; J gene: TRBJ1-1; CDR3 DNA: TGTGCCAGCGGGGAGGGGCCCTTTAACACTGAAGCTTTCTTT; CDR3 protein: CASGEGPFNTEAFF
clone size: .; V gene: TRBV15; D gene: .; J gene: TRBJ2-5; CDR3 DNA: TGTGCCACCAGCAGAGTTGGTGGAGGGGGCAGTGAGACCCAGTACTTC; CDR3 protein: CATSRVGGGGSETQYF
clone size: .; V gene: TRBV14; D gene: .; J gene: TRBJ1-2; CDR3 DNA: TGTGCCAGCAGCCAAGTTGGGGGGAATGGCTACACCTTC; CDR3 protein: CASSQVGGNGYTF
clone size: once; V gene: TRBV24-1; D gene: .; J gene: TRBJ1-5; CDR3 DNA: TGTGCCACCAGTGACGCGTCCGGGACAAGAAATCAGCCCCAGCATTTT; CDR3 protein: CATSDASGTRNQPQHF
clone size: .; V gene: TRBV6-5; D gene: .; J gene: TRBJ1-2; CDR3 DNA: TGTGCCAGCACACGGGGAGGGGCGTATGGCTACACCTTC; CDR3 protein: CASTRGGAYGYTF
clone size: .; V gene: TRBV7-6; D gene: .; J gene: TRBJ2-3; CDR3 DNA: TGTGCCAGCAGCTTATCGGGTTTACGAGGCACAGATACGCAGTATTTT; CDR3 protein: CASSLSGLRGTDTQYF
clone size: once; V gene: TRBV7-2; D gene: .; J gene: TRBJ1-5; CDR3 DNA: TGTGCCAGCAGCTTAATAGGACAGAGCAATCAGCCCCAGCATTTT; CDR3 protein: CASSLIGQSNQPQHF
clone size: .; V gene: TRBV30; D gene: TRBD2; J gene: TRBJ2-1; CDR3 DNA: TGTGCCGCGAAGGACGGGGGGGCCGGGAATGAGCAGTTCTTC; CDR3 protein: CAAKDGGAGNEQFF
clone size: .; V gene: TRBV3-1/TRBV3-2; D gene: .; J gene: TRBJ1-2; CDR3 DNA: TGTGCCAGCAGCCAAGATCGTAACTTAGCGGGGGCGGAGGGCTACACCTTC; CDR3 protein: CASSQDRNLAGAEGYTF
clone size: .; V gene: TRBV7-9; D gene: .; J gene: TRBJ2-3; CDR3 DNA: TGTGCCAGCAGCTTACGACAGGGAGGAGTGGATACGCAGTATTTT; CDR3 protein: CASSLRQGGVDTQYF
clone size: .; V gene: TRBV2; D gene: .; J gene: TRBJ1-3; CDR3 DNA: TGTGCCAGCCATCCCTCTGGAAACACCATATATTTT; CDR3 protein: CASHPSGNTIYF
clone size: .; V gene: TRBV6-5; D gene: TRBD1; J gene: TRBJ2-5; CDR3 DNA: TGTGCCAGCAGCCGGACAGGGGGGCAAGAGACCCAGTACTTC; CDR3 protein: CASSRTGGQETQYF
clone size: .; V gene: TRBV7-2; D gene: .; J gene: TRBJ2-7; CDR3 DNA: TGTGCCAGCAGCTTATACGGGAGCTCCTACGAGCAGTACTTC; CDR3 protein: CASSLYGSSYEQYF
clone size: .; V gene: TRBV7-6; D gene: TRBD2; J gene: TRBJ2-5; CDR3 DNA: TGTGCCAGCAGCTTAGTGCCTAGACTAGCGGGAATACAAGAGACCCAGTACTTC; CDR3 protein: CASSLVPRLAGIQETQYF
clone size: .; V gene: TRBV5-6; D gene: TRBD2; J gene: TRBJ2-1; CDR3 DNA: TGTGCCAGCAGCTCCACCGGGACTAGAGTATACAATGAGCAGTTCTTC; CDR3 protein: CASSSTGTRVYNEQFF
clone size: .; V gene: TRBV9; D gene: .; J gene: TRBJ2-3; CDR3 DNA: TGTGCCAGCAGCGCAAGCGGGCCACGGACAGATACGCAGTATTTT; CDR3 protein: CASSASGPRTDTQYF
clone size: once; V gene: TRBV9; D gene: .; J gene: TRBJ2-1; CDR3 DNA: TGTGCCAGCAGCGTAGCTAGCGTACCTGAGCAGTTCTTC; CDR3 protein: CASSVASVPEQFF
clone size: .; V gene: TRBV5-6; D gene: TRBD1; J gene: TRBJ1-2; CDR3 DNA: TGTGCCAGCAAGGGCAGGGGGCTAAACGGGAATGGCTACACCTTC; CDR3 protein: CASKGRGLNGNGYTF
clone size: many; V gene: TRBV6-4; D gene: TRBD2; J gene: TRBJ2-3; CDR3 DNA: TGTGCCAGCAGTGTGACTAGCGGGGGCACAGATACGCAGTATTTT; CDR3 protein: CASSVTSGGTDTQYF
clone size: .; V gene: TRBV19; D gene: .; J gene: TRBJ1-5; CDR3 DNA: TGTGCCAGTACACACAGGGCAGGAAATCAGCCCCAGCATTTT; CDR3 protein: CASTHRAGNQPQHF
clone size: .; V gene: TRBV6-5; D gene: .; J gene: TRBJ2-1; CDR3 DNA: TGTGCCAGCAGTTACTCGACCTGGGCCAATGAGCAGTTCTTC; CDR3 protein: CASSYSTWANEQFF
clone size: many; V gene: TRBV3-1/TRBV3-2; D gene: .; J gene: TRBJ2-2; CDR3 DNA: TGTGCCAGCAGCCAAGAGGTAACAGCTCGAGAGCTGTTTTTT; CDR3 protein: CASSQEVTARELFF
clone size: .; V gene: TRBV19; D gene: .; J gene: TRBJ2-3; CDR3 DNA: TGTGCCAGTAGTATGGGGGCCGATACGCAGTATTTT; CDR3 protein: CASSMGADTQYF
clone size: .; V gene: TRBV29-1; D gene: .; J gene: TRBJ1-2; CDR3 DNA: TGCAGCGTTCTCGGACAGACTAACTATGGCTACACCTTC; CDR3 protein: CSVLGQTNYGYTF
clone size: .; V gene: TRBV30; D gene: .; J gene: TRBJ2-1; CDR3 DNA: TGTGCCTGGTTTCCTGGGAGCTCCTACAATGAGCAGTTCTTC; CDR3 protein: CAWFPGSSYNEQFF